Included here is one T cell receptor beta chain sequence, with context. The data were obtained in a study of blood T cell repertoires in COVID-19. The ends lost 0 bases at V and 3 bases at J; junction bases unmatched: 4. Per germline, CDR1 SGHRS and CDR2 YFSETQ. This CDR3 is 15 amino acids long. Using immunoSEQ multiplex PCR, the repertoire was profiled, and TCRdb retains in-frame clones only, with some absent. The table includes 200,000 or so clones, approximately 84% detected once. Participant-given clinical history determined each cohort assignment. The specimen was PBMCs or T cells enriched from blood (not recorded which). The source is a man between 35 and 55 years old who had recovered from COVID-19. J is TRBJ2-7 and V is TRBV5-1; 9 bases fit TRBD2. In DNA form, the CDR3 reads TGCGCCAGCAGCTTGGCTGCGGGGGGGCGCTACGAGCAGTACTTC. Protein product: CASSLAAGGRYEQYF.